Listed below are T cell receptor beta chains from one sample, sequenced in a study of blood T cell repertoires in COVID-19. The protocol was immunoSEQ multiplex PCR, while the TCRdb copy is restricted to in-frame clones and leaves out a portion. This table has about 330,000 clones, 85% appearing once. The sample comprised peripheral blood. Receptor source: a human donor in a cohort sampled during active COVID-19. The CDR3 runs from the conserved cysteine through the conserved F or W. A D gene is named only where the DNA matches it firmly. A clone size is listed for some rows: how often the clone was seen (once, few, many), or a class if it is expanded.

TRBV19	TRBJ2-3	.	14	.	CASSSLGRTDTQYF	TGTGCCAGTAGTTCTCTTGGGCGCACAGATACGCAGTATTTT
TRBV2	TRBJ1-3	.	13	few	CASNSYLANTIYF	TGTGCCAGCAATAGCTACTTAGCAAACACCATATATTTT
TRBV19	TRBJ2-5	TRBD2	17	.	CASSIEPTSALGETQYF	TGTGCCAGTAGTATAGAACCGACTAGCGCCCTGGGGGAGACCCAGTACTTC
TRBV30	TRBJ1-6	TRBD1	13	.	CAWGGQGNSPLHF	TGTGCCTGGGGGGGACAGGGTAATTCACCCCTCCACTTT
TRBV15	TRBJ1-2	TRBD1	15	.	CATSRGGTDRDGYTF	TGTGCCACCAGCAGAGGGGGGACAGACAGGGATGGCTACACCTTC
TRBV27	TRBJ1-1	TRBD1	15	.	CASSLGQGAGTEAFF	TGTGCCAGCAGTTTAGGACAGGGGGCGGGCACTGAAGCTTTCTTT
TRBV5-1	TRBJ1-1	.	13	.	CASSLERGIEAFF	TGCGCCAGCAGCTTGGAGAGAGGGATTGAAGCTTTCTTT
TRBV2	TRBJ2-3	TRBD1	15	.	CASSDMTGVTDTQYF	TGTGCCAGCAGCGACATGACAGGGGTGACAGATACGCAGTATTTT
TRBV3-1/TRBV3-2	TRBJ1-1	.	13	.	CASRPGGNTEAFF	TGTGCCAGCAGGCCTGGAGGAAACACTGAAGCTTTCTTT
TRBV7-9	TRBJ1-1	TRBD1	16	.	CASSSNKGTANTEAFF	TGTGCCAGCAGCTCAAACAAAGGGACAGCGAACACTGAAGCTTTCTTT
TRBV14	TRBJ1-4	TRBD1	15	.	CASSPRTGGNEKLFF	TGTGCCAGCAGCCCGAGGACAGGAGGGAATGAAAAACTGTTTTTT
TRBV3-1/TRBV3-2	TRBJ1-2	TRBD1	13	few	CASSQGQNYGYTF	TGTGCCAGCAGCCAGGGACAGAACTATGGCTACACCTTC
TRBV9	TRBJ2-2	.	14	.	CASRVTGNTGELFF	TGTGCCAGCAGGGTAACAGGGAACACCGGGGAGCTGTTTTTT
TRBV7-2	TRBJ2-4	.	13	.	CASSSRVGEIQYF	TGTGCCAGCAGCTCCAGGGTTGGCGAAATTCAGTACTTC
TRBV6-5	TRBJ1-5	.	14	few	CASMNRLGNQPQHF	TGTGCCAGCATGAACAGGCTCGGCAATCAGCCCCAGCATTTT
TRBV2	TRBJ1-6	.	15	.	CASRGIRDNNSPLHF	TGTGCCAGCAGGGGAATCCGGGACAACAATTCACCCCTCCACTTT
TRBV5-6	TRBJ1-4	.	12	once	CASSLRNEKLFF	TGTGCCAGCAGCCTGAGAAATGAAAAACTGTTTTTT
TRBV14	TRBJ1-2	.	16	.	CASSLSGILANYGYTF	TGTGCCAGCAGCCTCAGCGGAATCCTAGCTAACTATGGCTACACCTTC
TRBV14	TRBJ2-1	.	18	.	CASSQLGESRGLYNEQFF	TGTGCCAGCAGCCAATTAGGGGAAAGTAGGGGATTGTACAATGAGCAGTTCTTC
TRBV14	TRBJ1-4	TRBD1	16	.	CASSQARDRGLGKLFF	TGTGCCAGCAGCCAAGCCCGTGACAGGGGTTTAGGAAAACTGTTTTTT
TRBV10-3	TRBJ2-2	TRBD1	15	.	CAIGGTARNTGELFF	TGTGCCATCGGTGGGACAGCCAGGAACACCGGGGAGCTGTTTTTT
TRBV5-1	TRBJ2-7	TRBD2	15	once	CASSATSGGAYEQYF	TGCGCCAGCAGCGCTACTAGCGGGGGAGCCTACGAGCAGTACTTC
TRBV5-4	TRBJ1-2	.	13	once	CASSLQGNYGYTF	TGTGCCAGCAGCTTGCAGGGGAACTATGGCTACACCTTC
TRBV10-1	TRBJ2-3	TRBD1	14	.	CASSDDRATDTQYF	TGCGCCAGCAGTGATGACAGGGCCACAGATACGCAGTATTTT
TRBV28	TRBJ1-3	.	13	.	CASTANTGLAIYF	TGTGCCAGCACCGCCAATACGGGACTTGCCATATATTTT
TRBV19	TRBJ2-7	TRBD1	13	.	CASSPGTDYEQYF	TGTGCCAGTAGTCCCGGGACAGACTACGAGCAGTACTTC
TRBV29-1	TRBJ1-1	.	14	once	CSVGLQKANTEAFF	TGCAGCGTTGGTCTACAGAAAGCGAACACTGAAGCTTTCTTT
TRBV3-1/TRBV3-2	TRBJ1-1	.	13	.	CASSQGGQGEAFF	TGTGCCAGCAGCCAAGGAGGACAAGGTGAAGCTTTCTTT
TRBV5-5	TRBJ1-5	.	15	.	CASSLSPSVGQPQHF	TGTGCCAGCAGCTTGAGTCCGAGCGTAGGCCAGCCCCAGCATTTT
TRBV11-3	TRBJ2-2	TRBD1	16	.	CASSLMTGGASGELFF	TGTGCCAGCAGCCTGATGACAGGGGGCGCGTCCGGGGAGCTGTTTTTT
TRBV18	TRBJ1-3	.	13	once	CASQWSSGNTIYF	TGTGCCAGCCAATGGAGCTCTGGAAACACCATATATTTT
TRBV6-5	TRBJ2-5	TRBD2	16	.	CASSYGAGALKETQYF	TGTGCCAGCAGTTATGGAGCGGGGGCCTTAAAAGAGACCCAGTACTTC
TRBV19	TRBJ2-3	TRBD2	12	.	CASTIRGGTQYF	TGTGCCAGTACCATTCGGGGGGGTACGCAGTATTTT